This T cell receptor (beta chain) was captured by sequencing in a study of T cells in Graves' hyperthyroidism and ophthalmopathy. Study details: Blood from the periphery was taken at initial diagnosis, before any treatment.

Stable Graves' hyperthyroidism meant no ophthalmopathy progression within 18 months. Hyperthyroidism was newly diagnosed in patients aged 18 to 65 (duration under 2 months). Source material for PBMCs was 10 ml fresh peripheral blood. RNA transcripts provided the source from which TCR beta CDR3 regions were amplified. The HTBI set primed first-round TCR CDR3 RT-PCR. TCRdb independently ran MiXCR on the multiplex PCR reads; one entry per CDR3 protein. The data contain fewer than 200,000 distinct CDR3 sequences, about a sixth of them singletons. The CDR3 contains 12 residues. Trimming left V 6 bases short and J 9 bases short, with 12 bases between. CDR1 and CDR2 from the germline V gene are MDHEN and SYDVKM. This clonotype has at least ten counts.

The sequencing sample was made of blood. This TCR was sampled from a woman between 50 and 59 years old with Graves' hyperthyroidism. The chain recombines TRBV28 with TRBJ2-1; D is undetermined. CDR3 protein: CASSVTLSEQFF. DNA for the CDR3: TGTGCCAGCAGCGTGACCCTCTCTGAGCAGTTCTTC.